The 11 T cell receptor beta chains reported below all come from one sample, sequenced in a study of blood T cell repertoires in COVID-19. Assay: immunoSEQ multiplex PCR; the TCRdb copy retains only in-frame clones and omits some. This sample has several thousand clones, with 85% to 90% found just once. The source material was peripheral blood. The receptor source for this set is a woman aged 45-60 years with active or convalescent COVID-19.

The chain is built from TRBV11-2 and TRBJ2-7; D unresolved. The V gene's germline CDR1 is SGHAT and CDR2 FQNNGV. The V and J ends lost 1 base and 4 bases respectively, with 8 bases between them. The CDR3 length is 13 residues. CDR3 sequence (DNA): TGTGCCAGCAGCTTAGGATTGACTTACGAGCAGTACTTC. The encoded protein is CASSLGLTYEQYF.

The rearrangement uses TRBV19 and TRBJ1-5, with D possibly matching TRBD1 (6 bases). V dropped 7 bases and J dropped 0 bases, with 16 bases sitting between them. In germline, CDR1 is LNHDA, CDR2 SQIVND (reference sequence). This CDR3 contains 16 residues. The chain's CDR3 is CASTIGQTYSNQPQHF. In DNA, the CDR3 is TGTGCCAGTACCATAGGACAGACTTATAGCAATCAGCCCCAGCATTTT.

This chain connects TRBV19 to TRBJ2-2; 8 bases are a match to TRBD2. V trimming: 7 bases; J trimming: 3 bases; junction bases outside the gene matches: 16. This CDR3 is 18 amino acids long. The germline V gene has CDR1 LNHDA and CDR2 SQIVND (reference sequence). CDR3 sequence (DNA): TGTGCCAGTATCACCTCGAGTTGGCGAGCGGGAGACACCGGGGAGCTGTTTTTT. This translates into CASITSSWRAGDTGELFF.

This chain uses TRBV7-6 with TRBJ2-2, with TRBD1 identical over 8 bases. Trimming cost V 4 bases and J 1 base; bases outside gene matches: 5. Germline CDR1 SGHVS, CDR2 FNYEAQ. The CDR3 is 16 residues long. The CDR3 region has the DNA TGTGCCAGCAGCTCTGCCGGGACAGGGAACACCGGGGAGCTGTTTTTT. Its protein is CASSSAGTGNTGELFF.

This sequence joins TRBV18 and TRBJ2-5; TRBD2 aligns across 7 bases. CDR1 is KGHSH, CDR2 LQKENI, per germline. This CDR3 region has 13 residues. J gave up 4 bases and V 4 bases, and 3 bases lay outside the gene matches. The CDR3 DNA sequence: TGTGCCAGCTCACGGACTAGAACAGAGACCCAGTACTTC. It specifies CASSRTRTETQYF.

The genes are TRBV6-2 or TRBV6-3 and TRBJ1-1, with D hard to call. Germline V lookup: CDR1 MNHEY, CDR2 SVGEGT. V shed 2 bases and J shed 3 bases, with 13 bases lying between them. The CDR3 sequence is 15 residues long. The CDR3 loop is CASSYGQRAYTEAFF. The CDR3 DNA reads TGTGCCAGCAGTTACGGCCAGAGGGCCTACACTGAAGCTTTCTTT.

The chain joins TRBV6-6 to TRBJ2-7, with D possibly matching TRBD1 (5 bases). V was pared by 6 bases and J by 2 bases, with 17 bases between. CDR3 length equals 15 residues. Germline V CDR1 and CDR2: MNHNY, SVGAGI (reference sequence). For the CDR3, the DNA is TGTGCCAGCAGCCTAAAACAGACAGATCCCTACGAGCAGTACTTC. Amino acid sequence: CASSLKQTDPYEQYF.

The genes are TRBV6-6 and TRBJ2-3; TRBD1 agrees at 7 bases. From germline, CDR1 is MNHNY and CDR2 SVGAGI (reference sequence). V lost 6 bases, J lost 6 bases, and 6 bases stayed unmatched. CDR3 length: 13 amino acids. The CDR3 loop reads CASRPQGPDTQYF. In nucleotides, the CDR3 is TGTGCCAGCAGGCCACAGGGGCCGGATACGCAGTATTTT.

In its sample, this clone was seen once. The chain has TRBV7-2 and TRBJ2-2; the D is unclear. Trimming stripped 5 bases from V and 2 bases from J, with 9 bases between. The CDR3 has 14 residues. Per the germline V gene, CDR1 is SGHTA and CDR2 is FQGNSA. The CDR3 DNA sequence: TGTGCCAGCAGCCCCAGAATTAACACCGGGGAGCTGTTTTTT. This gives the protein CASSPRINTGELFF.

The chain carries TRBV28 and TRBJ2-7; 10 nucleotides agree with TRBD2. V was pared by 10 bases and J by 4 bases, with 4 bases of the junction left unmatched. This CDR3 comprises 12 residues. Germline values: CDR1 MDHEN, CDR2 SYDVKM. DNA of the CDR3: TGTGCCACTAGCGGGAGTTTTTACGAGCAGTACTTC. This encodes CATSGSFYEQYF.

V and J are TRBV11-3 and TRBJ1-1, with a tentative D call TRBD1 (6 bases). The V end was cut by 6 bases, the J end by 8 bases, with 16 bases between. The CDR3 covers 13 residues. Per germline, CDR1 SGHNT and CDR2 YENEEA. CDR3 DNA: TGTGCCAGCAGTTACGGACAGCGTTCCGAAGCTTTCTTT. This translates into CASSYGQRSEAFF.